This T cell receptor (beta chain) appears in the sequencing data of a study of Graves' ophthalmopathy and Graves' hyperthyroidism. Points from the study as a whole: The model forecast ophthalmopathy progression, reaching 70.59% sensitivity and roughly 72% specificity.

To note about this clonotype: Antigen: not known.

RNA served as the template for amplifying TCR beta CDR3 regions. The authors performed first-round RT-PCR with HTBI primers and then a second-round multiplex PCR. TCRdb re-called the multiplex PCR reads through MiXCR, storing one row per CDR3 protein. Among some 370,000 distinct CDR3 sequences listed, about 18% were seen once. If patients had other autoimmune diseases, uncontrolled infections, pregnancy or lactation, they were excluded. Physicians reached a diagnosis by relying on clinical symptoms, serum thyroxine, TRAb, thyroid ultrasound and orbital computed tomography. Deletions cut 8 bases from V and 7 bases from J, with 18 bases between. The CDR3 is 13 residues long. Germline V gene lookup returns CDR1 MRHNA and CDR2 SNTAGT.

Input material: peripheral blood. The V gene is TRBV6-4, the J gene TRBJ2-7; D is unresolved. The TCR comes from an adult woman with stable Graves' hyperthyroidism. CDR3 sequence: CASAKTLYEEQYF. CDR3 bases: TGTGCCAGCGCTAAAACCCTCTATGAAGAGCAGTACTTC.